One sample yielded the 22 T cell receptor beta chains listed below, sequenced in a study of T cells in Graves' hyperthyroidism and ophthalmopathy. It was RNA transcripts that yielded the amplified TCR beta CDR3 regions. Researchers ran a first-round RT-PCR on the TCR CDR3 using the HTBI primer set. TCRdb re-derived calls from the multiplex PCR reads in MiXCR, one entry per CDR3 protein. The top ten hold about 14% of the sample, which has a few hundred thousand distinct CDR3 sequences, 14% seen once. The sample comprised blood. The source is a middle-aged woman with Graves' hyperthyroidism.

This clonotype was found a few times. The rearrangement links TRBV29-1 to TRBJ2-3; D may be TRBD2 (6 bases). Germline CDR1 and CDR2: SQVTM and ANQGSEA. The CDR3 runs to 15 residues. V lost 1 base to trimming and J lost 0 bases, with 11 bases between them. The CDR3 DNA reads TGCAGCGTTGAAGGTGGGAGGCGGAGCACAGATACGCAGTATTTT. Translated: CSVEGGRRSTDTQYF.

The table lists this clonotype with many counts. The chain links TRBV2 to TRBJ2-6; maybe TRBD2 (6 bases). Looked up from germline, CDR1 is SNHLY and CDR2 is FYNNEI. V lost 7 bases and J lost 0, with 16 bases in between. The CDR3 consists of 17 residues. The CDR3 DNA reads TGTGCCAGCACTTTGACTAGTCTCCTCTCTGGGGCCAACGTCCTGACTTTC. This encodes CASTLTSLLSGANVLTF. Looking up the rest from reference TRBV2 and TRBJ2-6 gives the full variable domain: EPEVTQTPSHQVTQMGQEVILRCVPISNHLYFYWYRQILGQKVEFLVSFYNNEISEKSEIFDDQFSVERPDGSNFTLKIRSTKLEDSAMYFCASTLTSLLSGANVLTFGAGSRLTVL.

In its sample, this clonotype was seen many times. This CDR3 reads CASSRRQGYNEQFF. In DNA form, the CDR3 reads TGTGCCAGCAGCCGCCGACAGGGCTACAATGAGCAGTTCTTC. This chain links TRBV5-6 with TRBJ2-1; 7 bases fit TRBD1. The CDR3 consists of 14 residues. Germline CDR1 SGHDT, CDR2 YYEEEE. Trimming at V came to 4 bases and at J to 3 bases, leaving 4 bases not matched to a gene.

Ten or more counts support this clonotype. The chain recombines TRBV3-1 with TRBJ1-3; D not resolved. Looked up from germline, CDR1 is LGHDT and CDR2 is YNNKEL (reference sequence). The germline V and J ends were trimmed by 0 bases and 0 bases, with 6 bases remaining between them. This CDR3 has 15 residues. CDR3 nucleotide sequence: TGTGCCAGCAGCCAAGATCGGTTCTCTGGAAACACCATATATTTT. Amino acid sequence: CASSQDRFSGNTIYF.

The V and J genes are TRBV5-1 and TRBJ1-1; 8 bases are shared with TRBD1. From germline, CDR1 is SGHRS and CDR2 YFSETQ. V shed 5 bases and J 3 bases; nucleotides not matched to a gene: 6. The CDR3 contains 14 residues. The chain's CDR3 is CASSANRGDTEAFF. In DNA form, the CDR3 reads TGCGCCAGCAGTGCAAACAGGGGGGACACTGAAGCTTTCTTT.

This clonotype was detected ten times or more. This chain uses TRBV12-3 or TRBV12-4 with TRBJ1-5; TRBD1 matches at 8 bases. Germline trimming cut 4 bases from V and 6 bases from J; bases unmatched to any gene: 8. The CDR3 is made up of 15 amino acids. The CDR3 sequence: CASSSSRGLGQPQHF. For the CDR3, the DNA is TGTGCCAGCAGTTCTTCCAGGGGGCTAGGTCAGCCCCAGCATTTT.

The CDR3 region is CASSLTSPEAGELFF. Here the CDR3 DNA reads TGCGCCAGCAGCTTGACATCCCCCGAGGCCGGGGAGCTGTTTTTT. The chain recombines TRBV5-1 with TRBJ2-2; D remains unclear. V was cut by 1 base and J by 6 bases, with 13 bases left in between. The germline V gene encodes CDR1 SGHRS and CDR2 YFSETQ. This CDR3 is 15 amino acids long.

As for this clonotype: A much larger clone differs from this one at a single base, so this may be a read error. The V and J genes are TRBV29-1 and TRBJ2-1; 11 bases agree with TRBD2. In germline, CDR1 is SQVTM, CDR2 ANQGSEA. Germline trimming cut 4 bases from V and 6 bases from J; bases unmatched to any gene: 8. This CDR3 is built from 15 residues. In nucleotides, the CDR3 is TGCAGCGTTGTTCTAGCGGGAGGAGTGGTCAATGAGCAGTTCTTC. Translation: CSVVLAGGVVNEQFF.

The chain couples TRBV28 to TRBJ1-1; D call uncertain. CDR1 and CDR2 from the germline V gene are MDHEN and SYDVKM. The CDR3 length is 15 residues. V was clipped by 5 bases and J by 5 bases, with 18 bases between them. The CDR3, as DNA: TGTGCCAGCAGTCCCTTCGGTTGGGGAAGGACTGAAGCTTTCTTT. It is translated as CASSPFGWGRTEAFF.

This clonotype came up a few times. The gene calls are TRBV7-9 and TRBJ1-5, with unresolved D. V lost 1 base and J 7 bases, leaving 8 bases between the germline ends. Germline CDR1 reads SEHNR; CDR2 reads FQNEAQ (reference sequence). This CDR3 contains 13 residues. The CDR3 spells CASSLESGQPQHF. CDR3 nucleotide sequence: TGTGCCAGCAGCTTAGAATCGGGACAGCCCCAGCATTTT.

This clonotype was observed many times. The chain recombines TRBV27 with TRBJ2-7; D gene unclear. The CDR3 covers 15 residues. Germline V gene data show CDR1 as MNHEY and CDR2 as SMNVEV (reference sequence). V was shortened by 0 bases and J by 5 bases, with 14 bases between the two germline ends. For the CDR3, the DNA is TGTGCCAGCAGTTTATCGGCTAGGCCCCTGGACGAGCAGTACTTC. Translated, it gives CASSLSARPLDEQYF.

This clonotype appeared many times. The gene calls are TRBV27 and TRBJ1-2; the D gene is possibly TRBD1 (5 bases). Germline-derived CDR1 and CDR2 are MNHEY and SMNVEV (reference sequence). V was trimmed by 5 bases and J by 3 bases, leaving 16 bases between them. The CDR3 loop spans 15 amino acids. Here the CDR3 reads CASSAYQDTYYGYTF. CDR3 nucleotide sequence: TGTGCCAGCAGTGCATATCAGGACACATACTATGGCTACACCTTC.

This clonotype was detected a few times. The chain uses TRBV18 and TRBJ2-3, with 8 bases fitting TRBD1. V shed 3 bases and J 4 bases; nucleotides not matched to a gene: 15. Germline V gives CDR1 KGHSH, CDR2 LQKENI. This CDR3 has 18 residues. The CDR3 coding sequence is TGTGCCAGCTCACCTTACTTCCGGGACAGGCACGGGGCAGATACGCAGTATTTT. Translated: CASSPYFRDRHGADTQYF. Based on the CDR3 plus reference TRBV18 and TRBJ2-3, the full variable domain is NAGVMQNPRHLVRRRGQEARLRCSPMKGHSHVYWYRQLPEEGLKFMVYLQKENIIDESGMPKERFSAEFPKEGPSILRIQQVVRGDSAAYFCASSPYFRDRHGADTQYFGPGTRLTVL.

Of note for this clonotype: Since no conserved phenylalanine or tryptophan closes the CDR3, a read error is the likely cause. The rearrangement uses TRBV6-5 and TRBJ1-1, with TRBD1 identical over 8 bases. CDR1 MNHEY and CDR2 SVGAGI come from the germline V gene. Trimming cost V 4 bases and J 1 base; bases outside gene matches: 8. The CDR3 has 16 residues. In DNA form, the CDR3 reads TGTGCCAGCAGTTCCAACCCGGGGACAGGGAACACTGAAGCTTTCCTT. Protein: CASSSNPGTGNTEAFL.

The sample holds many counts of this clonotype. The chain links TRBV2 to TRBJ1-5; D remains ambiguous. This CDR3 has 14 residues. The V gene's germline CDR1 is SNHLY and CDR2 FYNNEI. V gave up 7 bases and J gave up 9 bases, with 19 bases separating them. As DNA, the CDR3 is TGTGCCAGCACCCCGGGAGATATTCGGGGGCCCCAGCATTTT. It translates to CASTPGDIRGPQHF.

This clonotype was seen ten or more times. The chain couples TRBV5-6 to TRBJ2-2; D not resolved. The germline V and J ends were trimmed by 3 bases and 3 bases, with 6 bases remaining between them. The CDR3 runs 13 residues. Germline CDR1 and CDR2: SGHDT and YYEEEE. This CDR3 is CASSSTDTGELFF. The CDR3 nucleotides read TGTGCCAGCAGCTCTACTGACACCGGGGAGCTGTTTTTT. The full variable domain, with the rest looked up from reference TRBV5-6 and TRBJ2-2, is DAGVTQSPTHLIKTRGQQVTLRCSPKSGHDTVSWYQQALGQGPQFIFQYYEEEERQRGNFPDRFSGHQFPNYSSELNVNALLLGDSALYLCASSSTDTGELFFGEGSRLTVL.

At least ten counts were recorded for this clonotype. This chain links TRBV11-2 with TRBJ2-3; D may correspond to TRBD1 or TRBD2 (5 bases each). Trimming pared 5 bases from V and 1 base from J, leaving 13 bases between. Germline V gives CDR1 SGHAT, CDR2 FQNNGV. The CDR3 is 15 amino acids. This CDR3 is CASSPSGHRTDTQYF. CDR3 coding DNA: TGTGCCAGCAGCCCGAGCGGACACCGCACAGATACGCAGTATTTT.

Many counts were recorded for this clonotype. This CDR3 is CASTGAGLNIQYF. In DNA form, the CDR3 reads TGTGCCAGCACAGGGGCGGGTTTGAACATTCAGTACTTC. The chain recombines TRBV28 with TRBJ2-4; D is possibly TRBD1 (6 bases). There are 13 residues in the CDR3. V lost 7 bases to trimming and J lost 7 bases, with 14 bases between them. CDR1 and CDR2 (germline): MDHEN, SYDVKM.

The chain employs TRBV12-3 or TRBV12-4 and TRBJ1-6; no reliable D call. The CDR3 is made up of 14 amino acids. V lost 5 bases, J lost 9 bases, and 14 bases lay in between. The CDR3 nucleotides read TGTGCCAGCAGTCCTAAGGTCGGCCTTTCACCCCTCCACTTT. This codes for CASSPKVGLSPLHF.

This clonotype was counted at least ten times. The genes are TRBV30 and TRBJ2-7, with a possible D match to TRBD1 (5 bases). Trimming took off 0 bases at V and 5 bases at J, with 14 bases between the two ends. The CDR3 is made up of 14 amino acids. Germline V lookup: CDR1 GTSNPN, CDR2 SVGIG (reference sequence). In DNA, the CDR3 is TGTGCCTGGAGTGTAATGGACAACATAAACGAGCAGTACTTC. Protein product: CAWSVMDNINEQYF. Combining the CDR3 with reference TRBV30 and TRBJ2-7 gives the whole variable domain SQTIHQWPATLVQPVGSPLSLECTVEGTSNPNLYWYRQAAGRGLQLLFYSVGIGQISSEVPQNLSASRPQDRQFILSSKKLLLSDSGFYLCAWSVMDNINEQYFGPGTRLTVT.

This clonotype was recorded a few times. The chain employs TRBV29-1 and TRBJ1-5; D gene unclear. This CDR3 region has 14 residues. Per the germline V gene, CDR1 is SQVTM and CDR2 is ANQGSEA. V was pared by 7 bases and J by 4 bases, with 17 bases between. The CDR3 loop reads CSATIDSRNQPQHF. CDR3 in DNA: TGCAGCGCCACGATAGATAGTAGGAATCAGCCCCAGCATTTT.

V and J are TRBV29-1 and TRBJ2-5; tentatively, D is TRBD2 (6 bases). The germline gives CDR1 SQVTM, CDR2 ANQGSEA. V lost 3 bases, J lost 7 bases, and 12 bases lay in between. The CDR3 extends over 12 amino acids. Here the CDR3 reads CSVEVPEGTQYF. In nucleotides, the CDR3 is TGCAGCGTTGAGGTACCGGAGGGGACCCAGTACTTC.